This TCR beta chain was sequenced during a study of cytomegalovirus exposure and HLA in healthy donors. Study findings and constraints: Near-uniform donor sequencing depth was presumed by presence/absence analyses. Reportedly, TCR beta sequences accurately predicted HLA-A and HLA-B alleles in most subjects.

Use of 60 Vbeta and 13 Jbeta primers characterized the PCR. Clones were read by immunoSEQ multiplex PCR, and TCRdb kept only the in-frame ones, dropping some. The sample has about 150,000 clones, around four fifths seen once. As regards this clone: The antigen remains undetermined.

The CDR3 extends over 13 amino acids. Deletions cut 0 bases from V and 4 bases from J, with 9 bases between. Per germline, CDR1 SQVTM and CDR2 ANQGSEA. The chain couples TRBV29-1 to TRBJ1-2; D is uncertain. The sequencing input was PBMCs. This receptor was taken from a male donor in good health and CMV-seronegative. The CDR3 region is CSVEEMRAYGYTF. Here the CDR3 DNA reads TGCAGCGTTGAAGAGATGCGGGCCTATGGCTACACCTTC.